The 23 T cell receptor beta chains below come from one sample, sequenced in a study of regulatory T cells in long-lasting Graves disease (dated by TCRdb to about 2021). Reading the label with the study, this specimen's time point is: newly diagnosed GD, antithyroid drugs for less than 3 months. For both TCR sequencing and RNA sequencing, RNA was extracted from PBMCs in TRIzol. Library prep was done by multiplex PCR. Sequencing took place on an Illumina HiSeq 4000. TCR beta libraries were built with iRepertoire HTBI primers and Arm-PCR amplification of CDR3 regions. TCRdb trimmed public reads at Q25 via fastp, called clones via MiXCR and kept in-frame beta chains. All rows with the same CDR3 protein become a single entry with the most common DNA and genes. For this sample the table gives fewer than 650,000 distinct CDR3 sequences, of which roughly 15% were detected only once. The ten most abundant clones make up more than 15% of the sample.

Separately, the same data were catalogued under a study of T cells in Graves' hyperthyroidism and ophthalmopathy.

Source: peripheral blood mononuclear cells (PBMCs), taken at new diagnosis, from a patient treated with antithyroid drugs. Receptor source: a woman in her twenties or thirties with Graves disease. Donor details come from another sample of the same person, matched by shared clones.

The chain carries TRBV12-3 or TRBV12-4 and TRBJ2-3; weak D call: TRBD2 (5 bases). This CDR3 is 17 amino acids long. V shed 8 bases and J shed 10 bases, with 31 bases lying between them. DNA of the CDR3: TGTGCCAGCTCACCACGGCTAGCCCAAACTTTACAGATTGCGCAGTATTTT. The encoded protein is CASSPRLAQTLQIAQYF.

This clonotype turned up a few times. The chain is built from TRBV20-1 and TRBJ2-7; 11 bases are shared with TRBD1. Germline loops: CDR1 DFQATT, CDR2 SNEGSKA (reference sequence). After removal of 3 bases from V and 4 bases from J, the junction contained 8 bases not matched to a gene. CDR3 length: 15 amino acids. In DNA form, the CDR3 reads TGCAGTGCTAGGGCTCAGGGACAGGGGGGTTACGAGCAGTACTTC. It is translated as CSARAQGQGGYEQYF.

This clonotype was seen a few times. The V call is TRBV10-2, the J call TRBJ2-3; TRBD1 agrees at 9 bases. Germline V gives CDR1 WSHSY, CDR2 SAAADI. The CDR3 length is 16 residues. J was trimmed by 0 bases and V by 4 bases; bases with no gene match: 5. The CDR3 nucleotides are TGCGCCAGCAGTGCCGGACAGGGGTTTAGCACAGATACGCAGTATTTT. It translates to CASSAGQGFSTDTQYF.

The sample holds a few counts of this clonotype. The CDR3 spells CASSSPGTGYTGELFF. CDR3 in DNA: TGTGCCAGCAGTTCGCCCGGGACAGGGTACACCGGGGAGCTGTTTTTT. This rearrangement joins TRBV27 to TRBJ2-2, with TRBD1 matching over 9 bases. Trimming cost V 4 bases and J 3 bases; bases outside gene matches: 6. This CDR3 contains 16 residues. The germline gives CDR1 MNHEY, CDR2 SMNVEV (reference sequence).

This clonotype showed up just once. A much bigger clone sits one base away, suggesting this may be a read error. This chain connects TRBV20-1 to TRBJ2-1, with 8 nucleotides matching TRBD1. CDR1 is DFQATT, CDR2 SNEGSKA, per germline (reference sequence). The CDR3 contains 14 residues. CDR3 DNA sequence: TGCGGTGCTAGATACAGGGGGAAAGGGAATGAGCAGTTCTTC. It is translated as CGARYRGKGNEQFF.

The table lists this clonotype with many counts. V gene TRBV20-1 combines with J gene TRBJ2-1, with no clear D. The CDR3 has 14 residues. V shed 6 bases and J shed 4 bases, with 16 bases lying between them. In germline, CDR1 is DFQATT, CDR2 SNEGSKA (reference sequence). CDR3 sequence reads: CSAARWAEYNEQFF. CDR3 coding DNA: TGCAGTGCGGCACGTTGGGCAGAATACAATGAGCAGTTCTTC.

The chain carries TRBV11-3 and TRBJ1-1, with 7 bases matching TRBD1. CDR3 length: 13 residues. Losses at the gene ends were 1 base for V and 7 bases for J; bases not matched to a gene: 3. In germline, CDR1 is SGHNT, CDR2 YENEEA. CDR3 loop: CASSLGAGGEAFF. The CDR3 DNA follows: TGTGCCAGCAGCTTAGGGGCAGGGGGTGAAGCTTTCTTT.

This clonotype was seen at least ten times. J is TRBJ1-1 and V is TRBV2; D unclear. The V gene's germline CDR1 is SNHLY and CDR2 FYNNEI. The V end lost 2 bases, the J end lost 11 bases, and 6 bases lay between the germline ends. CDR3 length: 10 residues. The chain's CDR3 is CASSESTAFF. CDR3 nucleotides: TGTGCCAGCAGTGAAAGTACTGCTTTCTTT. The variable domain in full, with the rest retrieved from reference TRBV2 and TRBJ1-1, is EPEVTQTPSHQVTQMGQEVILRCVPISNHLYFYWYRQILGQKVEFLVSFYNNEISEKSEIFDDQFSVERPDGSNFTLKIRSTKLEDSAMYFCASSESTAFFGQGTRLTVV.

This clonotype has a handful of counts. The chain carries TRBV12-3 or TRBV12-4 and TRBJ2-7; either TRBD1 or TRBD2 may fit D (5 bases each). The V end was cut by 8 bases, the J end by 3 bases, with 14 bases between. The CDR3 consists of 13 residues. The CDR3 spells CASGRGPNYEQYF. The CDR3 nucleotides are TGTGCCAGCGGTCGGGGCCCAAACTACGAGCAGTACTTC.

This clonotype was counted at least ten times. J is TRBJ2-7 and V is TRBV7-2; TRBD2 matches at 14 bases. Looked up from germline, CDR1 is SGHTA and CDR2 is FQGNSA. The CDR3 contains 17 residues. V lost 4 bases, J lost 2 bases, and 7 bases stayed unmatched. This chain's CDR3 is CASSSPSTSGRAYEQYF. Written as DNA, the CDR3 is TGTGCCAGCAGCTCACCGTCGACTAGCGGGAGGGCCTACGAGCAGTACTTC.

Many counts were recorded for this clonotype. V gene TRBV27 combines with J gene TRBJ1-2; perhaps TRBD1 as D (5 bases). V gave up 2 bases and J gave up 3 bases, with 10 bases separating them. Germline V gene lookup returns CDR1 MNHEY and CDR2 SMNVEV (reference sequence). The CDR3 extends over 14 amino acids. CDR3 bases: TGTGCCAGCAGTTTAGCGAGGGGATACTATGGCTACACCTTC. It specifies CASSLARGYYGYTF.

This chain connects TRBV5-4 to TRBJ1-1, with D uncertain. This CDR3 has 13 residues. With 0 bases removed from V and 7 bases from J, the gap between germline ends came to 10 bases. CDR1 SGHNT and CDR2 YYREEE come from the germline V gene (reference sequence). In nucleotides, the CDR3 is TGTGCCAGCAGCTTGGATCCGGGCCTTGAAGCTTTCTTT. It is translated as CASSLDPGLEAFF.

This clonotype was found many times. The chain combines TRBV6-5 with TRBJ1-1; D call uncertain. V was shortened by 2 bases and J by 4 bases, with 11 bases between the two germline ends. Germline CDR1 MNHEY, CDR2 SVGAGI. The CDR3 contains 14 residues. The CDR3, as DNA: TGTGCCAGCAGTTACGGGGAGGGAGGCACTGAAGCTTTCTTT. Amino acids: CASSYGEGGTEAFF.

This clonotype was detected a few times. The chain carries TRBV29-1 and TRBJ2-7, with D possibly matching TRBD2 (5 bases). Trimming stripped 6 bases from V and 4 bases from J, with 16 bases between. Germline V gives CDR1 SQVTM, CDR2 ANQGSEA. The CDR3 loop spans 13 amino acids. The CDR3 here is CSVDEGEGYEQYF. CDR3 bases: TGCAGCGTGGACGAGGGTGAGGGATACGAGCAGTACTTC.

This clonotype appeared many times. The chain uses TRBV6-1 and TRBJ2-7; a weak D match, TRBD1 (6 bases). The CDR3 totals 14 residues. In germline, CDR1 is MNHNS, CDR2 SASEGT. V lost 4 bases and J 9 bases, leaving 19 bases between the germline ends. CDR3 coding DNA: TGTGCCAGCAGTGGAACAGGGAGTACGATGGGGCAGTACTTC. Encoded protein: CASSGTGSTMGQYF.

A note on this clonotype: This may arise from a read error, as a much more abundant clone is one base away. V is TRBV28 and J is TRBJ2-1; D unresolved. There are 14 residues in the CDR3. The germline gives CDR1 MDHEN, CDR2 SYDVKM. Deletions cut 11 bases from V and 2 bases from J, with 16 bases between. As DNA, the CDR3 is TGTGCCGGCTGCCTAGAAGACGCCTACAATGAGCAGTTCTTC. Its protein is CAGCLEDAYNEQFF.

This clonotype was recorded at least ten times. The chain employs TRBV28 and TRBJ2-7; D is uncertain. The CDR3 runs to 15 residues. V gave up 1 base and J gave up 2 bases, with 12 bases separating them. The germline CDR1 and CDR2 sequences are MDHEN and SYDVKM. CDR3 residues: CASSLSRRPPYEQYF. CDR3 in DNA: TGTGCCAGCAGTTTATCCCGCCGCCCCCCCTACGAGCAGTACTTC.

In this sample, this clonotype turned up a few times. The rearrangement joins TRBV28 to TRBJ2-2; no clear D. The V gene lost 6 bases and the J gene lost 3 bases, with 8 bases spanning the gap. The CDR3 contains 13 residues. Germline V lookup: CDR1 MDHEN, CDR2 SYDVKM. CDR3 DNA: TGTGCCAGCAGCCCACACCACACCGGGGAGCTGTTTTTT. Translated, it gives CASSPHHTGELFF. The full variable domain, with the rest looked up from reference TRBV28 and TRBJ2-2, is DVKVTQSSRYLVKRTGEKVFLECVQDMDHENMFWYRQDPGLGLRLIYFSYDVKMKEKGDIPEGYSVSREKKERFSLILESASTNQTSMYLCASSPHHTGELFFGEGSRLTVL.

This clonotype has at least ten counts. The rearrangement joins TRBV24-1 to TRBJ1-5, with 7 bases aligning to TRBD1. Trimming took 4 bases from V and 4 from J; bases not matched to a gene: 6. There are 15 residues in the CDR3. Germline V lookup: CDR1 KGHDR, CDR2 SFDVKD. CDR3 sequence reads: CATSDPGQKNQPQHF. For the CDR3, the DNA is TGTGCCACCAGTGACCCGGGACAGAAGAATCAGCCCCAGCATTTT.

This clonotype was detected ten times or more. The V gene is TRBV6-1, the J gene TRBJ2-7, with D possibly matching TRBD2 (6 bases). CDR1 is MNHNS, CDR2 SASEGT, per germline. Deletions cut 5 bases from V and 0 bases from J, with 11 bases between. The CDR3 sequence is 14 residues long. As DNA, the CDR3 is TGTGCCAGCAGTACCGGGGGATTCTCCTACGAGCAGTACTTC. It encodes CASSTGGFSYEQYF.

Remarks on this clonotype: With only one base between it and a far larger clone, this is likely a read error. The chain couples TRBV27 to TRBJ2-1; D might be TRBD1 (6 bases). CDR1 is MNHEY, CDR2 SMNVEV, per germline (reference sequence). V was clipped by 6 bases and J by 13 bases, with 16 bases between them. The CDR3 totals 12 residues. The chain's CDR3 is CASSWGPETQFF. In DNA, the CDR3 is TGTGCCAGCAGCTGGGGGCCGGAGACCCAGTTCTTC.

The chain carries TRBV10-3 and TRBJ2-7; D remains unclear. V was trimmed by 6 bases and J by 5 bases, leaving 8 bases between them. Germline V CDR1 and CDR2: ENHRY, SYGVKD. This CDR3 has 11 residues. The CDR3 DNA reads as TGTGCCATCAGGGATAGCAACGAGCAGTACTTC. This gives the protein CAIRDSNEQYF.

The sample holds a few counts of this clonotype. The CDR3 sequence: CASSPNRDRANYGYTF. As DNA, the CDR3 is TGTGCCAGCTCACCAAACCGTGACAGAGCTAACTATGGCTACACCTTC. The rearrangement joins TRBV18 to TRBJ1-2; a weak D match, TRBD1 (5 bases). From germline, CDR1 is KGHSH and CDR2 LQKENI. V lost 2 bases, J lost 0 bases, and 13 bases lay in between. The CDR3 consists of 16 residues.